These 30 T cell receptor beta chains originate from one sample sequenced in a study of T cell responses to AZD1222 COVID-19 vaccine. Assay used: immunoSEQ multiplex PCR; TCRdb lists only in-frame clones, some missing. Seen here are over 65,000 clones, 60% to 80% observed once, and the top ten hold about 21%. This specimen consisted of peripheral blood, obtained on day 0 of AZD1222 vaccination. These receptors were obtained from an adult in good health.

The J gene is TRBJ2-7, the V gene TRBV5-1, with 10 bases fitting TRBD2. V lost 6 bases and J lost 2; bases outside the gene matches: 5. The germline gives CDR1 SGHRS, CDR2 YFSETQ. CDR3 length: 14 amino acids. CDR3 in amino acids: CASMKREGPYEQYF. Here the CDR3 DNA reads TGCGCCAGCATGAAGCGGGAGGGCCCCTACGAGCAGTACTTC.

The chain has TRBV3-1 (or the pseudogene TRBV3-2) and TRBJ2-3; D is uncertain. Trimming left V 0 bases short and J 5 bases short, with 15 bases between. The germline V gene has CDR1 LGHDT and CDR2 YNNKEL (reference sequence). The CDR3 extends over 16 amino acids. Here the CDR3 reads CASSQEGIPHVDTQYF. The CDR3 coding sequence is TGTGCCAGCAGCCAAGAAGGGATCCCTCACGTAGATACGCAGTATTTT.

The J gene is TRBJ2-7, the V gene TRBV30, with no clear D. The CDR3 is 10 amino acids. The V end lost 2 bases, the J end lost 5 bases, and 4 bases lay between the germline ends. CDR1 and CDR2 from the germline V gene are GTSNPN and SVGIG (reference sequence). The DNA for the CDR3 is TGTGCCTGGAGTAGGAACGAGCAGTACTTC. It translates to CAWSRNEQYF.

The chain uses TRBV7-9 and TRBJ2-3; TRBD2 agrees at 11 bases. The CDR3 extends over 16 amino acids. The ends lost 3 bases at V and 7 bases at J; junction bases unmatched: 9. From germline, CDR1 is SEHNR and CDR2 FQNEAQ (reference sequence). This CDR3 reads CASSLTSGTLTNTQYF. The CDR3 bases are TGTGCCAGCAGCTTGACTAGCGGGACGTTAACAAATACGCAGTATTTT.

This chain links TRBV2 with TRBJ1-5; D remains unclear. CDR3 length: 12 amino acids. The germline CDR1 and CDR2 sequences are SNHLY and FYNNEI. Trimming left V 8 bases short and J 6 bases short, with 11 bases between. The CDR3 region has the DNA TGTGCCAGCGAGGGAATGGGTCAGCCCCAGCATTTT. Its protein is CASEGMGQPQHF.

CDR3 DNA sequence: TGCGCCAGCAGTGAGTCGGTGGACAGGGTTGCCTACGAGCAGTACTTC. Translated, it gives CASSESVDRVAYEQYF. The genes are TRBV10-2 and TRBJ2-7; 8 bases match TRBD1. This CDR3 has 16 residues. The V gene's germline CDR1 is WSHSY and CDR2 SAAADI. The J segment lost 2 bases and the V segment lost 0 bases, leaving 6 bases of the junction unmatched.

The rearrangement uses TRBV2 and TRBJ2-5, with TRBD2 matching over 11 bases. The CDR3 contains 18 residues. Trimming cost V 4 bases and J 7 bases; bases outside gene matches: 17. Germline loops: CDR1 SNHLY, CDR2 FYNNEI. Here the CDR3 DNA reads TGTGCCAGCAGTGTCGGGGTAGCGGGAGGGATCCGGTCAGGGACCCAGTACTTC. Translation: CASSVGVAGGIRSGTQYF.

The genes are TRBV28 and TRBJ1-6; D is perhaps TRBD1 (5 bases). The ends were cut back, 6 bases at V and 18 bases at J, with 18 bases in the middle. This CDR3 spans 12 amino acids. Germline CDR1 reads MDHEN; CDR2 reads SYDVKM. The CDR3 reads CASRAQGRIHHF. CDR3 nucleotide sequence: TGTGCCAGCAGGGCCCAGGGACGAATTCACCACTTT. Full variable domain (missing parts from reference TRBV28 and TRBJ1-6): DVKVTQSSRYLVKRTGEKVFLECVQDMDHENMFWYRQDPGLGLRLIYFSYDVKMKEKGDIPEGYSVSREKKERFSLILESASTNQTSMYLCASRAQGRIHHFGNGTRLTVT.

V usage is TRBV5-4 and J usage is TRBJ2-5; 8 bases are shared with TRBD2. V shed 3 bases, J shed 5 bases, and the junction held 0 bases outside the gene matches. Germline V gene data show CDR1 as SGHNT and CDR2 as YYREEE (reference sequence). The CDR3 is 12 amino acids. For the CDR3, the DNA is TGTGCCAGCAGCTCGGGAGGGGAGACCCAGTACTTC. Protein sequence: CASSSGGETQYF.

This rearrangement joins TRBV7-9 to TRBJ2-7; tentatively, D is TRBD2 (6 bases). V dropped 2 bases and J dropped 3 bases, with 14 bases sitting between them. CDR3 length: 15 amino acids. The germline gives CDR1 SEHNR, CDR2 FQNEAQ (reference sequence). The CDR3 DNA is TGTGCCAGCAGCTTACTTCCTAGCGAGATCTACGAGCAGTACTTC. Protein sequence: CASSLLPSEIYEQYF. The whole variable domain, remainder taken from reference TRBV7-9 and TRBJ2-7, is DTGVSQNPRHKITKRGQNVTFRCDPISEHNRLYWYRQTLGQGPEFLTYFQNEAQLEKSRLLSDRFSAERPKGSFSTLEIQRTEQGDSAMYLCASSLLPSEIYEQYFGPGTRLTVT.

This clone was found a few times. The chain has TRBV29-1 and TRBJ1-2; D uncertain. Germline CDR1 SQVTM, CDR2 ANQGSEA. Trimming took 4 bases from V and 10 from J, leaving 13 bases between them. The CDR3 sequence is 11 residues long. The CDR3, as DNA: TGCAGCGTTGTTAGGGCAGCCGTCTACACCTTC. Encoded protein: CSVVRAAVYTF. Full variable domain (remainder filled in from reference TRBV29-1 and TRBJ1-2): SAVISQKPSRDICQRGTSLTIQCQVDSQVTMMFWYRQQPGQSLTLIATANQGSEATYESGFVIDKFPISRPNLTFSTLTVSNMSPEDSSIYLCSVVRAAVYTFGSGTRLTVV.

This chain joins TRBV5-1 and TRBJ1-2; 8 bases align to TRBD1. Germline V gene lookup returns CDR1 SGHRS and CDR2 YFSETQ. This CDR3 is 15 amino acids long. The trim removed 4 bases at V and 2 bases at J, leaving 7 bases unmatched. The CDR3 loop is CASSQGQGGNYGYTF. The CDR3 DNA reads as TGCGCCAGCAGCCAAGGACAGGGTGGCAACTATGGCTACACCTTC.

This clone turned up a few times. CDR3 in DNA: TGTGCCAGAAGCTTGATTCAGCCCCAGCATTTT. Translating gives CARSLIQPQHF. The rearrangement joins TRBV5-3 to TRBJ1-5; D unclear. TRBV5-3 is labeled an ORF, and its function is uncertain. The CDR3 is 11 amino acids. V was clipped by 1 base and J by 6 bases, with 2 bases between them.

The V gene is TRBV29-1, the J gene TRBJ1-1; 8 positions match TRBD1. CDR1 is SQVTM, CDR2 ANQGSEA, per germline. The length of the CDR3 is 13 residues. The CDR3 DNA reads TGCAGGGCGAGTCAGGGGGCTGACACTGAAGCTTTCTTT. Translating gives CRASQGADTEAFF.

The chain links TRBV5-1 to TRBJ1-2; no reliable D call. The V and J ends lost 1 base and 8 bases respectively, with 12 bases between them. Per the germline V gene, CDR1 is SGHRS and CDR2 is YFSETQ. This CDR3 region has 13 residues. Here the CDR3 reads CASSLSGERGYTF. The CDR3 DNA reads TGCGCCAGCAGCTTGAGCGGAGAGCGCGGCTACACCTTC.

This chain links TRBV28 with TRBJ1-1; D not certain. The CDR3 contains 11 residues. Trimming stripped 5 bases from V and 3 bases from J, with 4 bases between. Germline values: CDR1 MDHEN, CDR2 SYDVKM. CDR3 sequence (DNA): TGTGCCAGCAGTAGCTACACTGAAGCTTTCTTT. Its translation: CASSSYTEAFF.

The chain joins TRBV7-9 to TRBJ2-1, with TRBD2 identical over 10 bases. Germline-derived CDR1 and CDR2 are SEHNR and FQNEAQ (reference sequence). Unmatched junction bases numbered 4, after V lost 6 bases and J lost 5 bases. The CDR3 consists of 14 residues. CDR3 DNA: TGTGCCAGCAGTTCAAGCGGGAGGGACAATGAGCAGTTCTTC. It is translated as CASSSSGRDNEQFF.

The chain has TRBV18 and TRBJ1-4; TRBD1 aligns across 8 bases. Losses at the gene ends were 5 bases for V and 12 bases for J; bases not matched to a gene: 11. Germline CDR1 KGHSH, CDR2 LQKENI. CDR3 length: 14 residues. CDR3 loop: CASSLGQAFKELFF. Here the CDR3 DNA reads TGTGCCAGCTCATTGGGACAGGCGTTTAAGGAACTGTTTTTT.

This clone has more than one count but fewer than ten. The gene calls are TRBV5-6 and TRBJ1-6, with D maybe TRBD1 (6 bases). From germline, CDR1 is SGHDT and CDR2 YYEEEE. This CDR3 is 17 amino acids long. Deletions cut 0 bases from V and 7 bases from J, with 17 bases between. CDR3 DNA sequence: TGTGCCAGCAGCTTGGGCAACCCAGGGGAGGAGAATTCACCCCTCCACTTT. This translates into CASSLGNPGEENSPLHF.

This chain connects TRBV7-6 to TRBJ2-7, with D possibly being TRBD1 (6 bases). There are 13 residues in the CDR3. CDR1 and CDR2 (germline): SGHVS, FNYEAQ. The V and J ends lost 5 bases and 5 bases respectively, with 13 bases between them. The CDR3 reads CASSQIQGNEQYF. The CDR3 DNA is TGTGCCAGCAGCCAGATTCAGGGGAACGAGCAGTACTTC.

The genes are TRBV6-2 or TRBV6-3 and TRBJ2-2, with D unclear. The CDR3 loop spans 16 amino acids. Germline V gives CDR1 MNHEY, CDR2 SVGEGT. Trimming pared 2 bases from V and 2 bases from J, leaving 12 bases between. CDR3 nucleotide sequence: TGTGCCAGCAGTTACATCTTGGGGATCAACACCGGGGAGCTGTTTTTT. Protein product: CASSYILGINTGELFF.

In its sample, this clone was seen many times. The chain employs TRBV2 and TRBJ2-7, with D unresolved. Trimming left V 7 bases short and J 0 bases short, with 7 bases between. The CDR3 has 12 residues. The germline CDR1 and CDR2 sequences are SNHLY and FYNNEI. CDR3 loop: CASKISSYEQYF. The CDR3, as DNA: TGTGCCAGCAAGATTAGCTCCTACGAGCAGTACTTC.

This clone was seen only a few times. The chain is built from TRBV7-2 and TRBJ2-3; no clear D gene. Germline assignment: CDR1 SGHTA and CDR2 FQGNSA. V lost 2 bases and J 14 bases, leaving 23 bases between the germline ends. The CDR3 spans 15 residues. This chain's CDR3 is CASSLSQAARPIRYF. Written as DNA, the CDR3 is TGTGCCAGCAGCTTAAGTCAGGCCGCCCGCCCAATCCGGTATTTT.

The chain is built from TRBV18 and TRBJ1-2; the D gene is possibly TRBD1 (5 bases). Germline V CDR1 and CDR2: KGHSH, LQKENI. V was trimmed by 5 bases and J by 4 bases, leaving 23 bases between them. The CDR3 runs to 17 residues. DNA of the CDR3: TGTGCCAGCTCATCGACAGCCTCCCACTCGCCTCTCTATGGCTACACCTTC. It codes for CASSSTASHSPLYGYTF.

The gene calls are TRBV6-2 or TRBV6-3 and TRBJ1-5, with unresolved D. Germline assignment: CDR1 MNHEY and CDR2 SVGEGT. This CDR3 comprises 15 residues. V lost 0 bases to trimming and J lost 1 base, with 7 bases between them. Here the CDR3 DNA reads TGTGCCAGCAGTTACTCGTCCATCAGCAATCAGCCCCAGCATTTT. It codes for CASSYSSISNQPQHF.

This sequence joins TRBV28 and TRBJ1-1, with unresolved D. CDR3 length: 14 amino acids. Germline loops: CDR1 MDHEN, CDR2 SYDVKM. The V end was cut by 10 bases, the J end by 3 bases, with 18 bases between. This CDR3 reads CATHRLRADTEAFF. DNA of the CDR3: TGTGCCACCCATCGGTTAAGGGCAGACACTGAAGCTTTCTTT. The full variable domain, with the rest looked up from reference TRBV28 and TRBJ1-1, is DVKVTQSSRYLVKRTGEKVFLECVQDMDHENMFWYRQDPGLGLRLIYFSYDVKMKEKGDIPEGYSVSREKKERFSLILESASTNQTSMYLCATHRLRADTEAFFGQGTRLTVV.

The CDR3 protein is CASSLNTGVYNEQFF. Here the CDR3 DNA reads TGTGCCAGCAGCCTAAACACGGGGGTCTACAATGAGCAGTTCTTC. This chain joins TRBV5-4 and TRBJ2-1; weak D call: TRBD2 (6 bases). This CDR3 is 15 amino acids long. Germline V gene sequence: CDR1 SGHNT, CDR2 YYREEE (reference sequence). Trimming removed 4 bases at V and 3 bases at J, with 14 bases between.

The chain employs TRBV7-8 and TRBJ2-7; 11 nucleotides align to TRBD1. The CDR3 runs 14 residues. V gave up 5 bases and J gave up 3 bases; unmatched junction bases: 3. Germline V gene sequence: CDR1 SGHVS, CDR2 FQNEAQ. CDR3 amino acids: CASSPGTGGYEQYF. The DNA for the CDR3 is TGTGCCAGCAGCCCCGGGACAGGGGGCTACGAGCAGTACTTC. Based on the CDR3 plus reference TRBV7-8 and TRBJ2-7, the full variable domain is GAGVSQSPRYKVAKRGQDVALRCDPISGHVSLFWYQQALGQGPEFLTYFQNEAQLDKSGLPSDRFFAERPEGSVSTLKIQRTQQEDSAVYLCASSPGTGGYEQYFGPGTRLTVT.

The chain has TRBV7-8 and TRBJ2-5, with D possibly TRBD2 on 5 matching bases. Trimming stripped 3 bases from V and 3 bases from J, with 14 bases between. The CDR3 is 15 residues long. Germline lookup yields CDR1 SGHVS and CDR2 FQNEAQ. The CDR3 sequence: CASSFPGPREETQYF. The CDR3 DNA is TGTGCCAGCAGCTTCCCTGGACCGCGGGAAGAGACCCAGTACTTC.

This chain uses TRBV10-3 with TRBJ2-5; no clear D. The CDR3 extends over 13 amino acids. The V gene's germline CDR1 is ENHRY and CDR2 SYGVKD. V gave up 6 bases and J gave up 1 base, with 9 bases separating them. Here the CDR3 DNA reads TGTGCCATCAGCCCGGGCAGCCAAGAGACCCAGTACTTC. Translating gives CAISPGSQETQYF.